These 19 T cell receptor beta chains came from one sample sequenced in a study of blood T cell repertoires in COVID-19. TCRdb's copy holds only in-frame clones and misses some; the assay was immunoSEQ multiplex PCR. Of about 180,000 clones in the sample, about 85% are singletons; the top ten hold around 9.8%. The sample was peripheral blood. These receptors all stem from an elderly woman with acute or convalescent COVID-19.

The rearrangement links TRBV2 to TRBJ1-2, with unresolved D. V was shortened by 5 bases and J by 8 bases, with 18 bases between the two germline ends. The germline V gene has CDR1 SNHLY and CDR2 FYNNEI. The CDR3 consists of 14 residues. This CDR3 reads CASSSRGFSQGYTF. The CDR3 DNA reads TGTGCCAGCAGTTCCCGGGGTTTTTCCCAGGGCTACACCTTC.

This clone has a single count. The chain employs TRBV6-4 and TRBJ1-2; 9 nucleotides line up with TRBD1. V shed 5 bases and J 3 bases; nucleotides not matched to a gene: 1. Germline lookup yields CDR1 MRHNA and CDR2 SNTAGT. The CDR3 spans 13 residues. The CDR3 sequence: CASSRTGDYGYTF. The CDR3 coding sequence is TGTGCCAGCAGTCGGACAGGGGACTATGGCTACACCTTC.

The DNA for the CDR3 is TGTGCCAGTAGCCCTGGGACAGGAGGAAACACCATATATTTT. Protein product: CASSPGTGGNTIYF. This chain joins TRBV19 and TRBJ1-3, with 8 bases aligning to TRBD1. Germline V gene sequence: CDR1 LNHDA, CDR2 SQIVND (reference sequence). With V trimmed by 6 bases and J by 4 bases, 5 bases remained unmatched. The CDR3 runs to 14 residues.

V usage is TRBV9 and J usage is TRBJ1-2, with D possibly TRBD1 on 5 matching bases. Germline V gives CDR1 SGDLS, CDR2 YYNGEE. The CDR3 sequence is 12 residues long. Trimming shortened V by 0 bases and J by 8 bases, and 8 bases separated the two germline ends. The CDR3 nucleotides are TGTGCCAGCAGCGTAGAGGGGTCAGGCTACACCTTC. The encoded protein is CASSVEGSGYTF.

This sequence joins TRBV7-9 and TRBJ2-7; TRBD2 matches at 8 bases. The V gene's germline CDR1 is SEHNR and CDR2 FQNEAQ (reference sequence). Trimming at V came to 0 bases and at J to 7 bases, leaving 11 bases not matched to a gene. The CDR3 consists of 16 residues. CDR3 DNA: TGTGCCAGCAGCTTAGCGACGACGGGAGGGCCGGGAGAGCAGTACTTC. Protein product: CASSLATTGGPGEQYF.

V and J are TRBV7-2 and TRBJ2-7; 11 nucleotides line up with TRBD2. The germline gives CDR1 SGHTA, CDR2 FQGNSA. CDR3 size: 16 residues. V shed 4 bases, J shed 0 bases, and the junction held 5 bases outside the gene matches. The CDR3: CASSSLTSGTSYEQYF. CDR3 DNA sequence: TGTGCCAGCAGCTCCCTGACTAGCGGGACCTCCTACGAGCAGTACTTC.

The chain links TRBV19 to TRBJ2-7; 7 bases align to TRBD1. The V gene end was trimmed by 7 bases and the J gene end by 3 bases; junction bases not matched to a gene: 6. There are 13 residues in the CDR3. The V gene's germline CDR1 is LNHDA and CDR2 SQIVND (reference sequence). The CDR3 region has the DNA TGTGCCAGTAAAGGGCAGGGGGTCTACGAGCAGTACTTC. Its protein product is CASKGQGVYEQYF.

Details on this clone: The identical CDR3 is also encoded by other nucleotide sequences in the sample. This chain uses TRBV11-3 with TRBJ1-1; 7 bases align to TRBD1. The CDR3 is 12 residues long. The J segment lost 7 bases and the V segment lost 5 bases, leaving 4 bases of the junction unmatched. CDR1 is SGHNT, CDR2 YENEEA, per germline. CDR3 amino acids: CASSLGQSEAFF. The CDR3 DNA reads as TGTGCCAGCAGCCTGGGACAGAGTGAAGCTTTCTTT.

The chain combines TRBV11-2 with TRBJ2-7; TRBD1 agrees at 8 bases. The CDR3 is 16 residues long. V lost 0 bases to trimming and J lost 2 bases; unmatched junction nucleotides: 6. Germline-derived CDR1 and CDR2 are SGHAT and FQNNGV. This CDR3 is CASSLDPTGEAYEQYF. The DNA of the CDR3 is TGTGCCAGCAGCTTAGATCCGACAGGGGAGGCCTACGAGCAGTACTTC.

The chain recombines TRBV9 with TRBJ1-2; TRBD1 aligns across 8 bases. The trim removed 4 bases at V and 4 bases at J, leaving 12 bases unmatched. This CDR3 is built from 16 residues. The germline V gene has CDR1 SGDLS and CDR2 YYNGEE. CDR3 amino acids: CASSSPWMTGAYGYTF. CDR3 DNA sequence: TGTGCCAGCAGCTCCCCGTGGATGACAGGGGCCTATGGCTACACCTTC.

The V and J genes are TRBV2 and TRBJ2-3; TRBD2 matches 7 bases. CDR1 and CDR2 (germline): SNHLY, FYNNEI. V shed 4 bases and J 5 bases; nucleotides not matched to a gene: 9. The CDR3 spans 15 residues. The CDR3 spells CASSVAPPGGDTQYF. In DNA, the CDR3 is TGTGCCAGCAGTGTGGCCCCCCCGGGAGGAGATACGCAGTATTTT.

This clone has just one count. The chain couples TRBV6-5 to TRBJ1-3; TRBD1 matches 7 bases. V shed 0 bases, J shed 11 bases, and the junction held 7 bases outside the gene matches. Germline values: CDR1 MNHEY, CDR2 SVGAGI. The CDR3 sequence is 14 residues long. The CDR3 DNA sequence: TGTGCCAGCAGTTACTCCTCAGAGGGGGCGGCCATATATTTT. Residues: CASSYSSEGAAIYF.

The CDR3 DNA reads TGTGCCAGCTCCGGGGGGGCCTCGCATACGCAGTATTTT. It specifies CASSGGASHTQYF. The rearrangement joins TRBV9 to TRBJ2-3; 8 bases are a match to TRBD2. Germline values: CDR1 SGDLS, CDR2 YYNGEE. The CDR3 contains 13 residues. Trimming took 7 bases from V and 7 from J; bases not matched to a gene: 8.

This chain connects TRBV4-1 to TRBJ1-5; the D gene is possibly TRBD1 (5 bases). The V gene lost 0 bases and the J gene lost 4 bases, with 10 bases spanning the gap. The CDR3 has 15 amino acids. Germline V gives CDR1 MGHRA, CDR2 YSYEKL. CDR3 amino acids: CASSQDLKGNQPQHF. CDR3 DNA: TGCGCCAGCAGCCAAGACCTAAAGGGGAATCAGCCCCAGCATTTT.

There are a few counts of this clone. This sequence joins TRBV5-4 and TRBJ2-2; 7 bases align to TRBD1. V lost 5 bases, J lost 2 bases, and 6 bases stayed unmatched. Germline-derived CDR1 and CDR2 are SGHNT and YYREEE (reference sequence). This CDR3 contains 15 residues. The CDR3 DNA reads TGTGCCAGCAGGGAAGGGGACAGCAACACCGGGGAGCTGTTTTTT. This encodes CASREGDSNTGELFF.

V usage is TRBV4-1 and J usage is TRBJ1-5, with D possibly matching TRBD1 (5 bases). The CDR3 contains 13 residues. The germline V and J ends were trimmed by 3 bases and 2 bases, with 5 bases remaining between them. Germline V gene data show CDR1 as MGHRA and CDR2 as YSYEKL. This CDR3 reads CASSQGRNQPQHF. In nucleotides, the CDR3 is TGCGCCAGCAGCCAGGGGCGCAATCAGCCCCAGCATTTT.

The chain is built from TRBV12-3 or TRBV12-4 and TRBJ1-2; 7 positions match TRBD1. The length of the CDR3 is 13 residues. Trimming cost V 6 bases and J 4 bases; bases outside gene matches: 5. The CDR3 reads CASSRTGTYGYTF. For the CDR3, the DNA is TGTGCCAGCAGCCGGACAGGAACCTATGGCTACACCTTC.

The chain combines TRBV5-1 with TRBJ2-3, with TRBD2 as a possible D gene (6 bases). The V gene's germline CDR1 is SGHRS and CDR2 YFSETQ. The CDR3 is 11 residues long. Trimming pared 5 bases from V and 5 bases from J, leaving 6 bases between. This CDR3 is CASRREDTQYF. The DNA of the CDR3 is TGCGCCAGCAGGCGGGAAGATACGCAGTATTTT.

The chain recombines TRBV7-2 with TRBJ2-5, with D possibly TRBD2 on 5 matching bases. Deletions cut 5 bases from V and 1 base from J, with 14 bases between. The CDR3 runs 15 residues. The germline V gene encodes CDR1 SGHTA and CDR2 FQGNSA. CDR3 DNA sequence: TGTGCCAGCAGCCCAACAAGACTACTCCAAGAGACCCAGTACTTC. It translates to CASSPTRLLQETQYF.